These T cell receptor beta chains were read from a single sample in a study of neurological immune-mediated disorders. TCRdb reprocessed the 5' RACE reads via MiXCR and lists one record per CDR3 protein. Among nearly 60,000 distinct CDR3 sequences listed, roughly 3.5% were seen once. Source material: PBMCs. All receptors derive from a woman aged 60-75 years with multiple sclerosis. The CDR3 runs from the conserved cysteine through the conserved F or W. The D gene is left open where the match is weak. Clone sizes are given selectively: once, few, many, or a class where the clone is expanded.

many	TRBJ2-7	TRBD1	TRBV11-2	TGTGCCAGCAGTACACAGGGGCTCGGCGAGCAGTACTTC	CASSTQGLGEQYF
many	TRBJ2-7	TRBD1	TRBV20-1	TGCAGTGCTAGAGAAGGATTGGGGCAGGGGGCCTACGAGCAGTACTTC	CSAREGLGQGAYEQYF
many	TRBJ1-6	TRBD1	TRBV20-1	TGCAGTGCCGAGACAGGGGCTCTATATAATTCACCCCTCCACTTT	CSAETGALYNSPLHF
.	TRBJ2-2	TRBD1	TRBV6-4	TGTGCCAGCAGTGATCCTGTGACAGGGTTGAAGACCGGGGAGCTGTTTTTT	CASSDPVTGLKTGELFF
.	TRBJ2-2	.	TRBV20-1	TGCAGTGCTAGAGATTCGGGGGCAGCGAACACCGGGGAGCTGTTTTTT	CSARDSGAANTGELFF
many	TRBJ2-2	TRBD1	TRBV9	TGTGCCAGCAGCGTAGGGGCAGGGGGCGTCCTGGGGGAGCTGTTTTTT	CASSVGAGGVLGELFF
many	TRBJ2-7	TRBD2	TRBV7-9	TGTGCCAGCAGCCGAATTAGCGGGAGAGAGACCTACGAGCAGTACTTC	CASSRISGRETYEQYF
many	TRBJ2-5	.	TRBV5-1	TGCGCCAGCAGCTTGTGGCAGGACCCGTTCCAAGAGACCCAGTACTTC	CASSLWQDPFQETQYF
many	TRBJ2-7	TRBD2	TRBV11-2	TGTGCCAGCAGACCTTCGAGAGCGGGAGCCTACGAGCAGTACTTC	CASRPSRAGAYEQYF
.	TRBJ2-1	TRBD1	TRBV5-1	TGCGCCAGCAGACCGTGGACAGGGGGCATGGAAGAGCAGTTCTTC	CASRPWTGGMEEQFF
many	TRBJ2-1	TRBD2	TRBV4-1	TGCGCCAGCAGCCAAGATTCGGCTAGCGGTCTCCTCAATGAGCAGTTCTTC	CASSQDSASGLLNEQFF
many	TRBJ2-1	TRBD2	TRBV5-1	TGCGCCAGCAGCTCCGAGACTAGCGGAGAGTGGAATGAGCAGTTCTTC	CASSSETSGEWNEQFF
.	TRBJ1-2	.	TRBV12-3/TRBV12-4	TGTGCCAGCAGTTTAGATGGGTCCTATGGCTACACCTTC	CASSLDGSYGYTF